The entry below describes one T cell receptor beta chain. Sequencing used immunoSEQ multiplex PCR; TCRdb keeps in-frame clones, though not all of them. This sample has 45,000 to 55,000 clones, with just over 85% found just once. The source of the sample is a study of T cell changes during pregnancy in multiple sclerosis. Unmatched junction bases numbered 12, after V lost 7 bases and J lost 6 bases. This CDR3 spans 14 amino acids. Germline CDR1 is PRHDT and CDR2 is FYEKMQ (reference sequence). The rearrangement uses TRBV13 and TRBJ2-7; 7 positions match TRBD2. The TCR was taken from a female donor with multiple sclerosis, enrolled in a pregnancy study. The sequencing here drew on CD4+ T cells from peripheral blood mononuclear cells, taken in the second trimester of pregnancy. CDR3 in amino acids: CASTRGGVRVEQYF. The CDR3, as DNA: TGTGCCAGCACCCGGGGAGGGGTGAGGGTCGAGCAGTACTTC.